This is a list of T cell receptor beta chains from one sample in a study of cytomegalovirus exposure and HLA in healthy donors. Sequenced by immunoSEQ multiplex PCR; TCRdb stores in-frame clones only, minus some. The data contain under 170,000 clones, approximately 60% of them singletons. Sequenced input: PBMCs. The receptors derive from a woman aged 55-70 years in good health and CMV-seropositive. Both conserved end residues are part of each CDR3. The D gene is left open where the match is weak. The size of a clone is reported for some rows only, either as once, few or many, or as a class for expanded clones.

J: TRBJ1-2; D: NA; V: TRBV5-4; size: few; DNA: TGTGCCAGCAGCTTGAGCAGGGATGTCTATGGCTACACCTTC; CDR3: CASSLSRDVYGYTF
J: TRBJ1-5; D: NA; V: TRBV7-2; size: NA; DNA: TGTGCCAGCAGCTTAGGGGGCCAAGGCTTCCAGCCCCAGCATTTT; CDR3: CASSLGGQGFQPQHF
J: TRBJ2-5; D: TRBD2; V: TRBV30; size: NA; DNA: TGTGCCTGGAGGGGGGGGACTAGCGTCCAAGAGACCCAGTACTTC; CDR3: CAWRGGTSVQETQYF
J: TRBJ2-7; D: NA; V: TRBV15; size: few; DNA: TGTGCCACCAGCAGAGCGGCAGGGGTACGCTACGAGCAGTACTTC; CDR3: CATSRAAGVRYEQYF
J: TRBJ2-2; D: NA; V: TRBV2; size: NA; DNA: TGTGCCAGCAGTGAAGACCCACGGCAGGTGAACACCGGGGAGCTGTTTTTT; CDR3: CASSEDPRQVNTGELFF
J: TRBJ1-5; D: TRBD1; V: TRBV5-7; size: NA; DNA: TGTGCCAGCAGGCTTCGGACAGGGTCGGAGCCCCAGCATTTT; CDR3: CASRLRTGSEPQHF
J: TRBJ2-3; D: NA; V: TRBV28; size: NA; DNA: TGTGCCAGCAGTGATGTCGAGGTAGCGACAGATACGCAGTATTTT; CDR3: CASSDVEVATDTQYF
J: TRBJ2-1; D: TRBD1; V: TRBV4-1; size: NA; DNA: TGCGCCAGCAGCCCCCGGACAGGGGGAGGCAATGAGCAGTTCTTC; CDR3: CASSPRTGGGNEQFF
J: TRBJ2-1; D: TRBD2; V: TRBV14; size: NA; DNA: TGTGCCAGCAGTTTGGCTAGCGGCTACAATGAGCAGTTCTTC; CDR3: CASSLASGYNEQFF
J: TRBJ1-2; D: TRBD1; V: TRBV28; size: NA; DNA: TGTGCCAGCAGTTCTGGGACAGACTATGGCTACACCTTC; CDR3: CASSSGTDYGYTF
J: TRBJ1-2; D: TRBD1; V: TRBV14; size: NA; DNA: TGTGCCAGCAGCCAACCACAGGGGGACTATGGCTACACCTTC; CDR3: CASSQPQGDYGYTF
J: TRBJ1-3; D: TRBD1; V: TRBV6-5; size: NA; DNA: TGTGCCAGCAGCCTCACAGGGGGTGGAAACACCATATATTTT; CDR3: CASSLTGGGNTIYF
J: TRBJ2-7; D: TRBD1; V: TRBV6-5; size: NA; DNA: TGTGCCAGCAGCTCCGGGACAGGGCGATACGAGCAGTACTTC; CDR3: CASSSGTGRYEQYF
J: TRBJ2-7; D: TRBD2; V: TRBV7-2; size: once; DNA: TGTGCCAGCAGCTTAGCGGTAGAGGAGGGAGGGTACGAGCAGTACTTC; CDR3: CASSLAVEEGGYEQYF
J: TRBJ2-7; D: TRBD2; V: TRBV11-2; size: NA; DNA: TGTGCCAGCAGCTTAGTTTTAGCGGGAGGGCTCTACGAGCAGTACTTC; CDR3: CASSLVLAGGLYEQYF
J: TRBJ2-1; D: TRBD2; V: TRBV7-8; size: few; DNA: TGTGCCAGCACACTTCGGACTAGCGGGATGAATGAGCAGTTCTTC; CDR3: CASTLRTSGMNEQFF
J: TRBJ1-2; D: NA; V: TRBV6-5; size: NA; DNA: TGTGCCAGCAGCTCCCGGGAGGGCGGTTTGTATGGCTACACCTTC; CDR3: CASSSREGGLYGYTF
J: TRBJ2-5; D: NA; V: TRBV11-2; size: NA; DNA: TGTGCCAGCAGCTTAGGTCTAGCTGGGGAGACCCAGTACTTC; CDR3: CASSLGLAGETQYF
J: TRBJ2-1; D: NA; V: TRBV7-8; size: NA; DNA: TGTGCCAGCAGCCCCAACAACTACAATGAGCAGTTCTTC; CDR3: CASSPNNYNEQFF
J: TRBJ2-1; D: NA; V: TRBV7-9; size: once; DNA: TGTGCCAGCCGTGGGGGGGCTAGCTCCTACAATGAGCAGTTCTTC; CDR3: CASRGGASSYNEQFF
J: TRBJ2-1; D: NA; V: TRBV5-1; size: NA; DNA: TGCGCCAGCAGCTCCCTAGGGGATGAGCAGTTCTTC; CDR3: CASSSLGDEQFF
J: TRBJ2-5; D: TRBD1; V: TRBV19; size: NA; DNA: TGTGCCAGTAGTACGGACAGGGGGCGGGGGACCCAGTACTTC; CDR3: CASSTDRGRGTQYF